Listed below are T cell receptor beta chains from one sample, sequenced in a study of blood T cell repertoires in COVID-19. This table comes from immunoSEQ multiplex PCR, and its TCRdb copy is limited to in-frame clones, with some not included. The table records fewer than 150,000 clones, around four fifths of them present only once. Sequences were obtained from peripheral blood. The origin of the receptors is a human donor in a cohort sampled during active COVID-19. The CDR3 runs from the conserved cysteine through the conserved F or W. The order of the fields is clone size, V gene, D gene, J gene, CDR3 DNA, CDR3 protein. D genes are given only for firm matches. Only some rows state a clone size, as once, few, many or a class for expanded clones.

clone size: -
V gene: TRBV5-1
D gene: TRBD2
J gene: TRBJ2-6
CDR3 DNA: TGCGCCAGCTCAGAGCGGGGATCTGGGGCCAACGTCCTGACTTTC
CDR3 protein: CASSERGSGANVLTF

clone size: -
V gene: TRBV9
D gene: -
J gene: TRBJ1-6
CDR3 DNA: TGTGCCAGCAGCGCCGGGACAAATAATTCACCCCTCCACTTT
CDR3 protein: CASSAGTNNSPLHF

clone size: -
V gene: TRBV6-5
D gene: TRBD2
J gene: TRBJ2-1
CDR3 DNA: TGTGCCAGCAGTCCCGGGGGGGGCCGGGGTGAGCAGTTCTTC
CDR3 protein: CASSPGGGRGEQFF

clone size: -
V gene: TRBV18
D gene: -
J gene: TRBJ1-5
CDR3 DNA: TGTGCCAGCTCACCGCAGGTTAATCAGCCCCAGCATTTT
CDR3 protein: CASSPQVNQPQHF

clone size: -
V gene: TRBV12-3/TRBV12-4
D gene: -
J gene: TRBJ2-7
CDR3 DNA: TGTGCCAGCAGTTTAGTTTTTTCGCGGCAGTACTTC
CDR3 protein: CASSLVFSRQYF

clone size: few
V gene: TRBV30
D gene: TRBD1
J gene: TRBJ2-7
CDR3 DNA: TGTGCCTGGAGTTCCGGGACAGACTACGAGCAGTACTTC
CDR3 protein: CAWSSGTDYEQYF

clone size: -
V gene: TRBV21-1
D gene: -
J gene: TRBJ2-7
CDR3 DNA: TGTGCCAGCAGCCTACCCAGGGGAGGGGACTACGAGCAGTACTTC
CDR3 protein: CASSLPRGGDYEQYF

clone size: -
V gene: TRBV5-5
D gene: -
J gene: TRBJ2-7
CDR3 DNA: TGTGCCAGCAGCCATGAGGGGGAGACCTACGAGCAGTACTTC
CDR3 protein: CASSHEGETYEQYF

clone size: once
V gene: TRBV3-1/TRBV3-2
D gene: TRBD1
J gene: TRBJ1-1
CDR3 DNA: TGTGCCAGCAGCCAGACGGGACAGGGGACTGAAGCTTTCTTT
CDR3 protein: CASSQTGQGTEAFF

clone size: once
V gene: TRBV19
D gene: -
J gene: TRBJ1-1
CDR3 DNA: TGTGCCAGTAGCCCGCCAGGGAGGCAGAACACTGAAGCTTTCTTT
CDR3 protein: CASSPPGRQNTEAFF

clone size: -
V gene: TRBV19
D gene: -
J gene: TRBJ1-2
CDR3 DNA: TGTGCCAGTAGTATAGAGGTCAGGGGATACGGCTACACCTTC
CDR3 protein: CASSIEVRGYGYTF

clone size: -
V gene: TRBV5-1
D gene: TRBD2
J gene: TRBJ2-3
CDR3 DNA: TGCGCCAGCAGCTTGGTTAGCGGGGGGGCAGGAGATACGCAGTATTTT
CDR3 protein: CASSLVSGGAGDTQYF

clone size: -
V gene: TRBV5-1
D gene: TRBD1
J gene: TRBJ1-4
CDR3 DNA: TGCGCCAGCAGCACGACAGGGGAGAAACTGTTTTTT
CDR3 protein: CASSTTGEKLFF

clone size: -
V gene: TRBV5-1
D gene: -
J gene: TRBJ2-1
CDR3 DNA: TGCGCCAGCAGCGGGGACACCCACAATGAGCAGTTCTTC
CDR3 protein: CASSGDTHNEQFF

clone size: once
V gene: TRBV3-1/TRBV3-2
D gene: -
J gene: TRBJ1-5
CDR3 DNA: TGTGCCAGCAGCCCGGGGAGGGCAAGCAATCAGCCCCAGCATTTT
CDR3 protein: CASSPGRASNQPQHF

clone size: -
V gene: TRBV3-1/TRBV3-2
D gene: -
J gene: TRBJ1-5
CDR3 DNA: TGTGCCAGCAGCCAAGATTACAGAGACAATCAGCCCCAGCATTTT
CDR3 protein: CASSQDYRDNQPQHF

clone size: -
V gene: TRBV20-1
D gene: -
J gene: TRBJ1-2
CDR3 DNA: TGCAAGTTCTGGGCAGAGTATGGCTACACCTTC
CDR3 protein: CKFWAEYGYTF

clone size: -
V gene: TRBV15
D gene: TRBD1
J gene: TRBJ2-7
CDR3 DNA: TGTGCCACCAGCTCACAGGGGTCCTACGAGCAGTACTTC
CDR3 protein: CATSSQGSYEQYF

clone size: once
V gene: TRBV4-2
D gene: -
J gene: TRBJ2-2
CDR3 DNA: TGTGCCAGCAGCCGCGGCTCTTCGAACACCGGGGAGCTGTTTTTT
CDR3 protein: CASSRGSSNTGELFF

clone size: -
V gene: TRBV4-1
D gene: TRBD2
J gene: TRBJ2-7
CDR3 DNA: TGCGCCAGCAGCCAGCAGCTAGCGGGGGGGCCCTACGAGCAGTACTTC
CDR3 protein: CASSQQLAGGPYEQYF

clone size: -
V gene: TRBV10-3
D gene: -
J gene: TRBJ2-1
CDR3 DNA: TGTGCCACACAGGACAATGAGCAGTTCTTC
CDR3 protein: CATQDNEQFF

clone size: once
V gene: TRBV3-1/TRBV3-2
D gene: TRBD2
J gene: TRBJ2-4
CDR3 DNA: TGTGCCAGCAGCTTGACTAGCGGGGCGAAAAACATTCAGTACTTC
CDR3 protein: CASSLTSGAKNIQYF

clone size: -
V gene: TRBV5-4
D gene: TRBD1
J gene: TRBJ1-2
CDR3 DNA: TGTGCCAGCAGCTCTGGTGGGACAGGGGTTTATGGCTACACCTTC
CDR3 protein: CASSSGGTGVYGYTF

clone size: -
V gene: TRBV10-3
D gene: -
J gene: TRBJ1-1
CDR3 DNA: TGTGCCATCAGGGACAGCATGAACACTGAAGCTTTCTTT
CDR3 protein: CAIRDSMNTEAFF

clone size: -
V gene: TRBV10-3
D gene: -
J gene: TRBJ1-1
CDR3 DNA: TGTGCCATCAGTGAATTCGGTACCACTGAAGCTTTCTTT
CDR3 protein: CAISEFGTTEAFF

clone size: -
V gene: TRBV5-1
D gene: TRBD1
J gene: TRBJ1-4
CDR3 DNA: TGCGCCAGCAGCCTGGAATTACGGACAGGGTCCGTTAATGAAAAACTGTTTTTT
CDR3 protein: CASSLELRTGSVNEKLFF

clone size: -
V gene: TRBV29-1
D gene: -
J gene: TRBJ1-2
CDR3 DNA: TGCAGCGGAGAATTGGAGGGGTTAAATGGCTACACCTTC
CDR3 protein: CSGELEGLNGYTF

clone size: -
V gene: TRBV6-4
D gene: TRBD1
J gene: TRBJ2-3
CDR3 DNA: TGTGCCAGCAGTGCCTCCGACAGGGCCGCAGATACGCAGTATTTT
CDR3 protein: CASSASDRAADTQYF

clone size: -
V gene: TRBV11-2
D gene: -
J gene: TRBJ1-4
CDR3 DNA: TGTGCCAGCAGTCCCCTCTTGGGGCACGGAGAAAAACTGTTTTTT
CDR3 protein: CASSPLLGHGEKLFF

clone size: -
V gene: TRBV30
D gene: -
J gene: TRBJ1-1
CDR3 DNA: TGTGCCTGGAGTTTCTCCCCAGACACTGAAGCTTTCTTT
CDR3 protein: CAWSFSPDTEAFF

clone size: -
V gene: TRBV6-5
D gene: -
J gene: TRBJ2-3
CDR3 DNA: TGTGCCAGCAGCTCTTGGGGGGGCGACACAGATACGCAGTATTTT
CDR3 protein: CASSSWGGDTDTQYF

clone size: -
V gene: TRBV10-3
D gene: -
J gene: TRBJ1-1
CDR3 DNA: TGTGCCACCGAACACGGGGATAACACTGAAGCTTTCTTT
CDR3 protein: CATEHGDNTEAFF

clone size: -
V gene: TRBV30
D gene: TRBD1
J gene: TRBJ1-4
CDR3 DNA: TGTGCCTGGAGTAATAAAGGGACAGGGGATGAAAAACTGTTTTTT
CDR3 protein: CAWSNKGTGDEKLFF

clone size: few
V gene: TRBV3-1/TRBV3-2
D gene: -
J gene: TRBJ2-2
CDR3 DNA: TGTGCCAGCAGCCAAGATTGGCAGGATGGGGAGCTGTTTTTT
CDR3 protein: CASSQDWQDGELFF

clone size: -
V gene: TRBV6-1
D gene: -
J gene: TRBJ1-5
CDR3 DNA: TGTGCCAGCAGTGACAGTTTGCCCCAGCATTTT
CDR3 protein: CASSDSLPQHF

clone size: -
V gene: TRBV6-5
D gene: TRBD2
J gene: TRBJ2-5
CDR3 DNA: TGTGCCAGCAGTTACTCGGGACTAGCGGGGGAGGAGACCCAGTACTTC
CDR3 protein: CASSYSGLAGEETQYF

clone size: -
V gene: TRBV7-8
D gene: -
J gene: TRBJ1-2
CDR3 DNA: TGTGCCAGCAGCTTAGTCCAGGGCAGTGGCTACACCTTC
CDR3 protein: CASSLVQGSGYTF

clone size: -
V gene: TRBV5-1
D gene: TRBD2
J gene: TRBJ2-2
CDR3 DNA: TGCGCCAGCCGGGGAGGGACCGGGGAGCTGTTTTTT
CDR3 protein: CASRGGTGELFF

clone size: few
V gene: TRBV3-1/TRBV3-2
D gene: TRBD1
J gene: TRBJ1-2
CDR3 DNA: TGTGCCAGCAGCCAAGGGACAGGGGATGGCTACACCTTC
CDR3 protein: CASSQGTGDGYTF

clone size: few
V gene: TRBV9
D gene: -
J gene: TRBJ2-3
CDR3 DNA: TGTGCCAGCACGGCGGTTTTCGATACGCAGTATTTT
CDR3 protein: CASTAVFDTQYF

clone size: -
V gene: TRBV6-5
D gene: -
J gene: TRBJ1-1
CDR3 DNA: TGTGCCGCGGGTCGAATGGGAGCTTTCTTT
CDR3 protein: CAAGRMGAFF

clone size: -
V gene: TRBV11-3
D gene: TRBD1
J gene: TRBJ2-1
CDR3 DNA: TGTGCCAGCAACCGCCGGGACAGGGGCGATGAGCAGTTCTTC
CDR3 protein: CASNRRDRGDEQFF

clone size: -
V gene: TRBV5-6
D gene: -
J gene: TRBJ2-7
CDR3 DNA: TGTGCCAGCAGCTACGGGGGATACGAGCAGTACTTC
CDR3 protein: CASSYGGYEQYF

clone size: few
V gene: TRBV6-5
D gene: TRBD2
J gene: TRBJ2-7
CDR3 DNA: TGTGCCAGCAGTCGGGAGGGAAACGAGCAGTACTTC
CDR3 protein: CASSREGNEQYF

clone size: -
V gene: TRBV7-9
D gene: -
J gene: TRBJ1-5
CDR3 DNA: TGTGCCAGCAGCTCCGGAGGGGCTGAAAACAATCAGCCCCAGCATTTT
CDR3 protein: CASSSGGAENNQPQHF

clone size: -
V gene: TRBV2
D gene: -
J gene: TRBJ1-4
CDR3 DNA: TGTGCCAGCAGTGAAGCGCGGGGCTGGGGAGGGGCAACTAATGAAAAACTGTTTTTT
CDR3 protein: CASSEARGWGGATNEKLFF

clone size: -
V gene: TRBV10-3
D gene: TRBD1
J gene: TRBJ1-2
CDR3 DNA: TGTGCCATCACTCAGACAGGGGCGGATGGCTACACCTTC
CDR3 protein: CAITQTGADGYTF

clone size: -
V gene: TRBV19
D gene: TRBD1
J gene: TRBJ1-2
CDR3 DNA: TGTGCCAGTACCCCCCCGAGGGGGTCAGGGGGCGCGCGAATCTATGGCTACACCTTC
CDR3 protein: CASTPPRGSGGARIYGYTF

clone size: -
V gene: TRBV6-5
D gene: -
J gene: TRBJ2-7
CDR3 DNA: TGTGCCAGCAGTATAACAGGGAACTACGAGCAGTACTTC
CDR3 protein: CASSITGNYEQYF

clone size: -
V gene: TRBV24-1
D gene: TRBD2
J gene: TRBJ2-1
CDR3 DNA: TGTGCCACCAGTGGCGATACTAGCGGGGGGATCGATGAGCAGTTCTTC
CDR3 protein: CATSGDTSGGIDEQFF

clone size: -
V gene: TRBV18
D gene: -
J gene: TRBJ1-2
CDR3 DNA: TGTGCCAGCTCACCACCTTCAGGAACCTCGGGCTACACCTTC
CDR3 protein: CASSPPSGTSGYTF

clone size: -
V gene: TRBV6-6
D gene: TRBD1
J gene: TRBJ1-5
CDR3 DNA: TGTGCCAGCAGGGAAGACAGGGCTAATCAGCCCCAGCATTTT
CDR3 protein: CASREDRANQPQHF

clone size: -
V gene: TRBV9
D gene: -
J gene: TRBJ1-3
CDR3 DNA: TGTGCCAGCAGCGCAGTGAACTCTGGAAACACCATATATTTT
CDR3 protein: CASSAVNSGNTIYF

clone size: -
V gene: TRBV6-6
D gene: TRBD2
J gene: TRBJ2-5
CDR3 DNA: TGTGCCAGCAGCACTAGCGTGGAGACCCAGTACTTC
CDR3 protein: CASSTSVETQYF

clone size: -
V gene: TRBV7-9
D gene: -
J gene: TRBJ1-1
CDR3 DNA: TGTGCCAGCAGCTTAAGGGACTTAGGGACTGAAGCTTTCTTT
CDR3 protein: CASSLRDLGTEAFF

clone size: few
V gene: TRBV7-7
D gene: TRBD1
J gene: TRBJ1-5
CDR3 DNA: TGTGCCAGCACCAGGGGGAAGGACGGAAATCAGCCCCAGCATTTT
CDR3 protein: CASTRGKDGNQPQHF

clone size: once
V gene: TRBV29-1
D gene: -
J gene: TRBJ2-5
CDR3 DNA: TGCAGCGTTGGGGCCAATGGGGGCACCCAGTACTTC
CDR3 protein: CSVGANGGTQYF

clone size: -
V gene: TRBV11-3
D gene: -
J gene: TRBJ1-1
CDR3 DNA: TGTGCCAGCAGTCTAGTCGGCTCCTCTGAAGCTTTCTTT
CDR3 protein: CASSLVGSSEAFF

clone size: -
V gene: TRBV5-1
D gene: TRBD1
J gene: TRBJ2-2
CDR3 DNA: TGCGCCAGCAATCCGTCCGGACAGGGTATCACCGGGGAGCTGTTTTTT
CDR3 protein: CASNPSGQGITGELFF